This is a list of T cell receptor beta chains from one sample in a study of CD8 T cells in Susac syndrome. Each CDR3 protein is one row after TCRdb ran MiXCR on the immunoSEQ multiplex PCR reads. Of about 110,000 distinct CDR3 sequences in the sample, approximately 96% are singletons; the top ten hold roughly 0.099%. Sequences were obtained from CD4+ T cells from PBMCs. The receptors stem from a human donor in good health. CDR3s include the opening cysteine and the closing phenylalanine or tryptophan. A D gene is named only where the DNA matches it firmly. Clone size, where shown, is once, few, many, or a class for clones that have expanded.

DNA: TGTGCCAGCAGCCCCCGAGCGAGAGCGGGGGAGCAGTTCTTC
CDR3: CASSPRARAGEQFF
J: TRBJ2-1
D: TRBD2
size: -
V: TRBV3-1

DNA: TGTGCCAGCAGTGTCGTAGGGATTAACTATGGCTACACCTTC
CDR3: CASSVVGINYGYTF
J: TRBJ1-2
D: -
size: -
V: TRBV2

DNA: TGTGCCAGCGCCAGACTAGCGGGGGCTGAGACCCAGTACTTC
CDR3: CASARLAGAETQYF
J: TRBJ2-5
D: TRBD2
size: -
V: TRBV12-3/TRBV12-4

DNA: TGTGCCAGCAGTGCCACCGGGACCACCCCTTACAATGAGCAGTTCTTC
CDR3: CASSATGTTPYNEQFF
J: TRBJ2-1
D: -
size: -
V: TRBV6-2/TRBV6-3

DNA: TGTGCCAGCAGTTTAGTAGGCAATCAGCCCCAGCATTTT
CDR3: CASSLVGNQPQHF
J: TRBJ1-5
D: -
size: -
V: TRBV28

DNA: TGCGCCAGCAGCCGCGGACTAGCGGGAGTTCCCGGGGAGCTGTTTTTT
CDR3: CASSRGLAGVPGELFF
J: TRBJ2-2
D: TRBD2
size: -
V: TRBV4-1

DNA: TGCAGTGCCAAGACTAGCGGGAGGCCCTACGAGCAGTACTTC
CDR3: CSAKTSGRPYEQYF
J: TRBJ2-7
D: TRBD2
size: -
V: TRBV20-1

DNA: TGCAGCGTTGAGGGGTCTAATGAAAAACTGTTTTTT
CDR3: CSVEGSNEKLFF
J: TRBJ1-4
D: -
size: once
V: TRBV29-1

DNA: TGTGCCACCAGTGATCGACTGCGTGGAGCGGGGGAAGAGACCCAGTACTTC
CDR3: CATSDRLRGAGEETQYF
J: TRBJ2-5
D: TRBD2
size: -
V: TRBV24-1

DNA: TGCGCCAGCAGCTTGGATGGTGGGCGGGGGGGCCCCAATGAGCAGTTCTTC
CDR3: CASSLDGGRGGPNEQFF
J: TRBJ2-1
D: TRBD2
size: -
V: TRBV5-1

DNA: TGTGCCAGCAGCTTAGTTCTAGCGGGGGATGATGAGCAGTTCTTC
CDR3: CASSLVLAGDDEQFF
J: TRBJ2-1
D: TRBD2
size: -
V: TRBV7-9

DNA: TGTGCCTGGAGTAGTGGAGATACGCAGTATTTT
CDR3: CAWSSGDTQYF
J: TRBJ2-3
D: -
size: -
V: TRBV30

DNA: TGTGCCAGTAGGCTAGCGGGACCACGCCACAATGAGCAGTTCTTC
CDR3: CASRLAGPRHNEQFF
J: TRBJ2-1
D: TRBD2
size: -
V: TRBV19

DNA: TGTGCCAGCAGTTCGGCATGGGAATTCAATCAGCCCCAGCATTTT
CDR3: CASSSAWEFNQPQHF
J: TRBJ1-5
D: -
size: -
V: TRBV25-1